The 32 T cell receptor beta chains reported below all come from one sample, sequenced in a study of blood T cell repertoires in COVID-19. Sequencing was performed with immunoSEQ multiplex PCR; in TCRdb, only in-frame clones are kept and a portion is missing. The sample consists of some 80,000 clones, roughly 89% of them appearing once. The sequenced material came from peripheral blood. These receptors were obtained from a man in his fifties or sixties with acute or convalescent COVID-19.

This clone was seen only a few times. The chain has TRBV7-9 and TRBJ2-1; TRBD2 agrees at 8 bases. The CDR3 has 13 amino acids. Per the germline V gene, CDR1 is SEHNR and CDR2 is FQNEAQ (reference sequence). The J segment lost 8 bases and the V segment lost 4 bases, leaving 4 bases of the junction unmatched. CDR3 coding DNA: TGTGCCAGCAGCTCTCGACTAGCGCATGAGCAGTTCTTC. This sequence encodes CASSSRLAHEQFF.

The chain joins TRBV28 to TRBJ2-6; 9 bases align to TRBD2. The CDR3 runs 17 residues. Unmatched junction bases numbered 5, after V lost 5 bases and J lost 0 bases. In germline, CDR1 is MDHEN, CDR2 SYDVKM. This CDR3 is CASSPLAGYSGANVLTF. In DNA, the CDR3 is TGTGCCAGCAGTCCCCTAGCGGGATACTCTGGGGCCAACGTCCTGACTTTC.

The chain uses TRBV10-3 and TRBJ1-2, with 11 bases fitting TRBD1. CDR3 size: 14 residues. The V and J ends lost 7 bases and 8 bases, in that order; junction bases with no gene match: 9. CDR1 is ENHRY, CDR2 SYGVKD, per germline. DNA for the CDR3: TGTGCCATCACCGGGACAGGGGGAGGTCAAGGCTACACCTTC. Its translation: CAITGTGGGQGYTF.

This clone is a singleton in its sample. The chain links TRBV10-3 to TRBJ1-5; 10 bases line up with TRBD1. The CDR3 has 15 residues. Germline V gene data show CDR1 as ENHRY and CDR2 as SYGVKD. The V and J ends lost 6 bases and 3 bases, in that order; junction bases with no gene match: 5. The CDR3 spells CAIRGDRGNNQPQHF. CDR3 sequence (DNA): TGTGCCATCAGAGGGGACAGGGGAAACAATCAGCCCCAGCATTTT.

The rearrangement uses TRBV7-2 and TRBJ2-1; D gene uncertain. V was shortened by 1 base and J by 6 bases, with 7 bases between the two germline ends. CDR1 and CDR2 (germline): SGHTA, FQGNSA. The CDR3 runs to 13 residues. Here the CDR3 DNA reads TGTGCCAGCAGCTTAGAACTATTCAATGAGCAGTTCTTC. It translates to CASSLELFNEQFF.

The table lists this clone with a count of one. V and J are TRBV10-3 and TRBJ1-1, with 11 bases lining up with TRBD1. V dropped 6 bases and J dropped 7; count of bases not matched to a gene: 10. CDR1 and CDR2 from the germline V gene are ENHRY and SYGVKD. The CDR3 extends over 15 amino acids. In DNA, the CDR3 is TGTGCCATCAGCCTCCGGGACAGGGGGTTCAGTGAAGCTTTCTTT. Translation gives CAISLRDRGFSEAFF.

The CDR3 here is CASSVDPGQGYEQYF. The CDR3 bases are TGTGCCAGCAGCGTAGACCCTGGACAGGGCTACGAGCAGTACTTC. This chain joins TRBV9 and TRBJ2-7; 8 nucleotides align to TRBD1. The germline V gene encodes CDR1 SGDLS and CDR2 YYNGEE. Trimming cost V 0 bases and J 3 bases; bases outside gene matches: 5. This CDR3 is built from 15 residues.

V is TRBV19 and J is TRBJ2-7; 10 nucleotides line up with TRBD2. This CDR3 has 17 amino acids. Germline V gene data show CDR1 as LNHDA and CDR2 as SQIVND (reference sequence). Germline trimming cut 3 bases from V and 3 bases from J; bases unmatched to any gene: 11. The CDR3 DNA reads TGTGCCAGTAGTATCGCTAGCGGGAGTTTCGCCCTCTACGAGCAGTACTTC. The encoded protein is CASSIASGSFALYEQYF.

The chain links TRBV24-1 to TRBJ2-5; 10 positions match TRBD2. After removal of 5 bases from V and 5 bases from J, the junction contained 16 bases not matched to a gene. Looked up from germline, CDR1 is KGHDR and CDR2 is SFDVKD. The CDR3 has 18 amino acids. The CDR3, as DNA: TGTGCCACCAGTGCCGCCGCAGGGGCTAGCGGGAGTAGGGAGACCCAGTACTTC. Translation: CATSAAAGASGSRETQYF.

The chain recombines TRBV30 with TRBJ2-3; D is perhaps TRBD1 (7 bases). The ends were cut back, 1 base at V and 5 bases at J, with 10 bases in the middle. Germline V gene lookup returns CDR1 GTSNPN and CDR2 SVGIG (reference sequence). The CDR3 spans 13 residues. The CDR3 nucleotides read TGTGCCTGGAGTGGGCAGGGGGGAGATACGCAGTATTTT. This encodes CAWSGQGGDTQYF. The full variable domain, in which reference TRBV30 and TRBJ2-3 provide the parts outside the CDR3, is SQTIHQWPATLVQPVGSPLSLECTVEGTSNPNLYWYRQAAGRGLQLLFYSVGIGQISSEVPQNLSASRPQDRQFILSSKKLLLSDSGFYLCAWSGQGGDTQYFGPGTRLTVL.

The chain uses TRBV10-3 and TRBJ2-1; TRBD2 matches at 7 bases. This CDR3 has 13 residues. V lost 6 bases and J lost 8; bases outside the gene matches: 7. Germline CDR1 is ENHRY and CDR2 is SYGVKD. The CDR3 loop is CAISGLVTDEQFF. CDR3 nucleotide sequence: TGTGCCATCAGCGGACTAGTTACCGATGAGCAGTTCTTC.

CDR3 nucleotide sequence: TGTGCCAGCAGCTCGGTACAGGGATTCTACGAGCAGTACTTC. This translates into CASSSVQGFYEQYF. V and J are TRBV11-2 and TRBJ2-7; D might be TRBD1 (6 bases). This CDR3 comprises 14 residues. CDR1 is SGHAT and CDR2 is FQNNGV in the germline V gene. V was cut by 4 bases and J by 3 bases, with 13 bases left in between. Full variable domain (rest looked up from reference TRBV11-2 and TRBJ2-7): EAGVAQSPRYKIIEKRQSVAFWCNPISGHATLYWYQQILGQGPKLLIQFQNNGVVDDSQLPKDRFSAERLKGVDSTLKIQPAKLEDSAVYLCASSSVQGFYEQYFGPGTRLTVT.

CDR3 sequence: CASSQDIRSPLHF. The CDR3, as DNA: TGCGCCAGCAGCCAAGATATCCGTTCACCCCTCCACTTT. This chain connects TRBV4-1 to TRBJ1-6; D uncertain. Trimming removed 0 bases at V and 9 bases at J, with 6 bases between. The germline V gene encodes CDR1 MGHRA and CDR2 YSYEKL. This CDR3 spans 13 amino acids.

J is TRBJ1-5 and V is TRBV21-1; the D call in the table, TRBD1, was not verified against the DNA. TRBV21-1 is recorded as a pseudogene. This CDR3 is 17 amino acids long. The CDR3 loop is CASSPPADRASNQPQHF. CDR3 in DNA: TGTGCCAGCAGCCCCCCAGCGGACAGGGCCAGCAATCAGCCCCAGCATTTT.

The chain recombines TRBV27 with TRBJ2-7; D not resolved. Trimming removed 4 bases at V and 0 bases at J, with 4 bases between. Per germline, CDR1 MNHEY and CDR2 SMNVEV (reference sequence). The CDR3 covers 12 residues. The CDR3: CASSSRSYEQYF. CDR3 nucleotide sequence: TGTGCCAGCAGTTCCCGCTCCTACGAGCAGTACTTC.

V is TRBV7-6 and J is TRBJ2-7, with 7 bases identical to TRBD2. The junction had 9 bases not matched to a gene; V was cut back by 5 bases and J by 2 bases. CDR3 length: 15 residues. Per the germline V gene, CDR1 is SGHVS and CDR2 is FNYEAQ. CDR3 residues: CASSPSGLVAYEQYF. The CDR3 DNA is TGTGCCAGCAGCCCTAGCGGACTGGTGGCCTACGAGCAGTACTTC.

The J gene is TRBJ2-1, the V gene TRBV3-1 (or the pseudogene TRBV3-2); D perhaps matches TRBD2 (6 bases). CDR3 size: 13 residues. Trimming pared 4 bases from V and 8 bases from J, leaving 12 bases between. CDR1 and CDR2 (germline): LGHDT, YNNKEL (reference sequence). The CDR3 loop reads CASSLHGGDEQFF. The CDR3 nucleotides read TGTGCCAGCAGCCTCCACGGGGGAGATGAGCAGTTCTTC.

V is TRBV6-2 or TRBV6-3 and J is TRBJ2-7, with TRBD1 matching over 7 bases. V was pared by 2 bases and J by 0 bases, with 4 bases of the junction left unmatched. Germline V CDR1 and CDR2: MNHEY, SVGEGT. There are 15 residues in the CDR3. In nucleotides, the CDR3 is TGTGCCAGCAGTTACGTTGGGACAGCCTCCTACGAGCAGTACTTC. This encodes CASSYVGTASYEQYF.

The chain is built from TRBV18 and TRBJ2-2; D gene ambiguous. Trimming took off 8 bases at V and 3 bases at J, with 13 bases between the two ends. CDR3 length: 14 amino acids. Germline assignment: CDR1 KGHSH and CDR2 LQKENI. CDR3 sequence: CASARSTYTGELFF. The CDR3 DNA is TGTGCCAGCGCCCGCAGTACCTACACCGGGGAGCTGTTTTTT.

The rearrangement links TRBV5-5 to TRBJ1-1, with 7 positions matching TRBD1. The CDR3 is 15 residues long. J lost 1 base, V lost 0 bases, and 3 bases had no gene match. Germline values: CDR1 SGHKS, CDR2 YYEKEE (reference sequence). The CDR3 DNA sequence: TGTGCCAGCAGCTTGGGACAGGGAGGGAACACTGAAGCTTTCTTT. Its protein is CASSLGQGGNTEAFF.

In nucleotides, the CDR3 is TGTGCCACCAGTGTCTATCAGGGGGTCACAGATACGCAGTATTTT. It encodes CATSVYQGVTDTQYF. The chain is built from TRBV24-1 and TRBJ2-3, with 7 bases aligning to TRBD1. The J segment lost 2 bases and the V segment lost 5 bases, leaving 6 bases of the junction unmatched. Germline V gene data show CDR1 as KGHDR and CDR2 as SFDVKD. This CDR3 is built from 15 residues.

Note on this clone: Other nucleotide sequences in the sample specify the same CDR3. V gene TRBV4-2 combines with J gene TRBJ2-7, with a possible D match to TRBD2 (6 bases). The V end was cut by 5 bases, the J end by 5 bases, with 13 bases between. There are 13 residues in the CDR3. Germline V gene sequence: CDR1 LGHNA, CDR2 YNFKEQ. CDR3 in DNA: TGTGCCAGCAGCTCACGGAGGGGCGACGAGCAGTACTTC. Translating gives CASSSRRGDEQYF.

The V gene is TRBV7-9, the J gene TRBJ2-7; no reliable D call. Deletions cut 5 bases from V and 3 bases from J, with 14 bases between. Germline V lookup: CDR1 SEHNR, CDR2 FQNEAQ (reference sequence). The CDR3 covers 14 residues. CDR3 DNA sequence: TGTGCCAGCAGCGCGGTTGTCGAGGTCTACGAGCAGTACTTC. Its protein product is CASSAVVEVYEQYF.

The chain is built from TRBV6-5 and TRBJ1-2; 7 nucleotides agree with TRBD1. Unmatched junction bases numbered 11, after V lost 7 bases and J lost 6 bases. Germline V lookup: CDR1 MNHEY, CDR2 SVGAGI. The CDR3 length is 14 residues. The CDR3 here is CASNPGTAVDGYTF. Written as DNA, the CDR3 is TGTGCCAGCAACCCTGGGACAGCCGTCGATGGCTACACCTTC.

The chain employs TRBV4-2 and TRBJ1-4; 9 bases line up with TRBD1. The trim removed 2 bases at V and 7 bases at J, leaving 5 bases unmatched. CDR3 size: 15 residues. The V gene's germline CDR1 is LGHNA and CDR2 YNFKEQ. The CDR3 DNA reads TGTGCCAGCAGCCAACACAGGGGGCAGTCTGAAAAACTGTTTTTT. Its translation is CASSQHRGQSEKLFF.

The CDR3 spells CASSYSRGTTQYF. CDR3 DNA: TGTGCCAGCAGTTACTCAAGGGGGACGACCCAGTACTTC. The gene calls are TRBV6-2 or TRBV6-3 and TRBJ2-5; the D gene is possibly TRBD1 (6 bases). The CDR3 loop spans 13 amino acids. Deletions cut 0 bases from V and 7 bases from J, with 9 bases between. Germline lookup yields CDR1 MNHEY and CDR2 SVGEGT.

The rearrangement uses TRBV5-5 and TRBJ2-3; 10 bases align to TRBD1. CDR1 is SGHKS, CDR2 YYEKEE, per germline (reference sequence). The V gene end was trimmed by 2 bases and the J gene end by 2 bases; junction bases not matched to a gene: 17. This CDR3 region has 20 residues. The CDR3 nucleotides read TGTGCCAGCAGCTTCTCATTGACAGGGGGCTTGCCCTTACCCACAGATACGCAGTATTTT. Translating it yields CASSFSLTGGLPLPTDTQYF. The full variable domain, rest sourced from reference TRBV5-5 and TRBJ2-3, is DAGVTQSPTHLIKTRGQQVTLRCSPISGHKSVSWYQQVLGQGPQFIFQYYEKEERGRGNFPDRFSARQFPNYSSELNVNALLLGDSALYLCASSFSLTGGLPLPTDTQYFGPGTRLTVL.

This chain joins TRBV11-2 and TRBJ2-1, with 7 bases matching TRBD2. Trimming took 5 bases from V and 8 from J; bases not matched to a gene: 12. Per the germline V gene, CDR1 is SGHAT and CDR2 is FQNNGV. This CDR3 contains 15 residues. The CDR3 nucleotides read TGTGCCAGCAGCCTCGCAAGGACTAGAATCTATGAGCAGTTCTTC. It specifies CASSLARTRIYEQFF. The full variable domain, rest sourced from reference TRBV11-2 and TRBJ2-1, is EAGVAQSPRYKIIEKRQSVAFWCNPISGHATLYWYQQILGQGPKLLIQFQNNGVVDDSQLPKDRFSAERLKGVDSTLKIQPAKLEDSAVYLCASSLARTRIYEQFFGPGTRLTVL.

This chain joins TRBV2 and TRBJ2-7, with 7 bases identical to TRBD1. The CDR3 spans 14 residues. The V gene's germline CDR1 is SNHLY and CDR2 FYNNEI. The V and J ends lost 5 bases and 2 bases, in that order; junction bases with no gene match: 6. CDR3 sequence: CASSWDSPAYEQYF. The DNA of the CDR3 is TGTGCCAGCAGTTGGGACAGTCCAGCCTACGAGCAGTACTTC. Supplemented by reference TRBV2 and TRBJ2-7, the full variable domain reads EPEVTQTPSHQVTQMGQEVILRCVPISNHLYFYWYRQILGQKVEFLVSFYNNEISEKSEIFDDQFSVERPDGSNFTLKIRSTKLEDSAMYFCASSWDSPAYEQYFGPGTRLTVT.

CDR3 bases: TGTGCCAGCAGCCCAGGGAATTGGGAGACCCAGTACTTC. Protein sequence: CASSPGNWETQYF. The V gene is TRBV7-6, the J gene TRBJ2-5, with a weak D call TRBD1 (5 bases). The V and J ends lost 5 bases and 5 bases respectively, with 12 bases between them. Germline CDR1 reads SGHVS; CDR2 reads FNYEAQ. This CDR3 is 13 amino acids long.

The CDR3 loop is CASSFSGEQYF. The DNA for the CDR3 is TGTGCCAGCAGCTTCAGCGGGGAGCAGTACTTC. The chain has TRBV7-8 and TRBJ2-7; tentative D call: TRBD2 (6 bases). The CDR3 has 11 amino acids. The germline V gene encodes CDR1 SGHVS and CDR2 FQNEAQ. Between the trimmed V and J ends, which lost 3 bases and 7 bases, there was a span of 7 bases.

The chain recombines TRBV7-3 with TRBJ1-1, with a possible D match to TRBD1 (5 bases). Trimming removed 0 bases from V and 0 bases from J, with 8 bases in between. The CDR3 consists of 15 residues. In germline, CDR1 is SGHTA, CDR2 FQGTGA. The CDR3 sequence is CASSLTPGLNTEAFF. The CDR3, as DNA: TGTGCCAGCAGCTTAACCCCAGGGCTGAACACTGAAGCTTTCTTT.